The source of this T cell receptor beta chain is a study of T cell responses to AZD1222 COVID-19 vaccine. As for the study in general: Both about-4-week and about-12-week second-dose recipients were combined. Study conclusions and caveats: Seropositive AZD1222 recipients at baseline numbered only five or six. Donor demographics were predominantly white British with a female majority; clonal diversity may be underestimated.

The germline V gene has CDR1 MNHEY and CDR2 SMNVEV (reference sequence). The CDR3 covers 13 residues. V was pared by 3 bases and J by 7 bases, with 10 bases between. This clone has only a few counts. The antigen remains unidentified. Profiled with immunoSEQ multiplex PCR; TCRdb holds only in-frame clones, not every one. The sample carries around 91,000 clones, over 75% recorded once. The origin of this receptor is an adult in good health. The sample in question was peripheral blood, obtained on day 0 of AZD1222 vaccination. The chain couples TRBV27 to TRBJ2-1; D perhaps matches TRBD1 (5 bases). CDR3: CASSLAGMNEQFF. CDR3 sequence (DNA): TGTGCCAGCAGTTTGGCAGGGATGAATGAGCAGTTCTTC.